This T cell receptor beta chain stems from a study of T cell responses to AZD1222 COVID-19 vaccine. CDR1 and CDR2 (germline): SGHTA, FQGNSA. There are 13 residues in the CDR3. With V trimmed by 5 bases and J by 13 bases, 6 bases remained unmatched. TCRdb keeps only in-frame clones here, not all; method: immunoSEQ multiplex PCR. The sample lists about 110,000 clones, more than 85% occurring once. This chain connects TRBV7-2 to TRBJ2-5, with 14 bases aligning to TRBD2. The sample was peripheral blood, taken on day 0 of AZD1222 vaccination. This sequence was found in an adult in good health. CDR3 sequence (DNA): TGTGCCAGCAGCGCCAGGACTAGCGGGGGGCCGTACTTC. It encodes CASSARTSGGPYF.